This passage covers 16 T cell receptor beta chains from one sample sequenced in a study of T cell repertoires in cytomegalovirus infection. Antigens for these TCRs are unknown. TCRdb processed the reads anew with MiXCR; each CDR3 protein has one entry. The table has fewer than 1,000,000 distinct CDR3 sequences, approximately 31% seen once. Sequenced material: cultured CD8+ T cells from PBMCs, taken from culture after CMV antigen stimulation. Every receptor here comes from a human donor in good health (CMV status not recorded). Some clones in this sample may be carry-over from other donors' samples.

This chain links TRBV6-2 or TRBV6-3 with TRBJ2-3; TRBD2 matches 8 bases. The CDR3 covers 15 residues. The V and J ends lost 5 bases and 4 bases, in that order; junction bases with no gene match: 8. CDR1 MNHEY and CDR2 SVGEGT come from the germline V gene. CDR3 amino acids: CASSPLSGGSDTQYF. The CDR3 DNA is TGTGCCAGCAGTCCTTTGAGCGGGGGATCAGATACGCAGTATTTT.

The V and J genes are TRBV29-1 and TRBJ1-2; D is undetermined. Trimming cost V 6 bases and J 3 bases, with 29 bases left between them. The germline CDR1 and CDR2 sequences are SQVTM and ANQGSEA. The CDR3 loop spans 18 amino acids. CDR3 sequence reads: CSVPLTRRSEWSDYGYTF. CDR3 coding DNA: TGCAGCGTCCCCCTGACCAGGCGATCTGAGTGGAGTGACTATGGCTACACCTTC.

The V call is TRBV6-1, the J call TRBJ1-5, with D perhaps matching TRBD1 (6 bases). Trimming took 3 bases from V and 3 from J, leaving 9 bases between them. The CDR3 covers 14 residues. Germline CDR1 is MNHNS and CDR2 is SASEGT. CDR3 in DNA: TGTGCCAGCAGTGATTGGGACACCAATCAGCCCCAGCATTTT. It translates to CASSDWDTNQPQHF.

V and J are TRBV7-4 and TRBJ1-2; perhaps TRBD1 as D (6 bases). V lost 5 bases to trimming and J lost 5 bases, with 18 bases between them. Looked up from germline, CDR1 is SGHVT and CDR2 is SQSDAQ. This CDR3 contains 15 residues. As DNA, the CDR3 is TGTGCCAGCAGCCCAGGGGCCGGGGCTCTATATGGCTACACCTTC. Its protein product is CASSPGAGALYGYTF.

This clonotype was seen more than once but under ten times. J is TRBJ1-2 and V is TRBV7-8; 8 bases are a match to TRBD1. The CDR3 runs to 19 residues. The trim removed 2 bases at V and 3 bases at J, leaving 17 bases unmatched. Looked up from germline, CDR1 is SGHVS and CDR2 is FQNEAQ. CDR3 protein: CASSLSEGVETGAYYGYTF. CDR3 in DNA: TGTGCCAGCAGCTTAAGTGAGGGCGTCGAGACAGGGGCCTACTATGGCTACACCTTC.

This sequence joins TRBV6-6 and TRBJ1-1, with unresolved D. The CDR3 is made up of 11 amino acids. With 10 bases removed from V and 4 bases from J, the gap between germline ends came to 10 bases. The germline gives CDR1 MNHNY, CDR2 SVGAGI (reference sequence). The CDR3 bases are TGTGCCACCAATTTCGGCACTGAAGCTTTCTTT. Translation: CATNFGTEAFF.

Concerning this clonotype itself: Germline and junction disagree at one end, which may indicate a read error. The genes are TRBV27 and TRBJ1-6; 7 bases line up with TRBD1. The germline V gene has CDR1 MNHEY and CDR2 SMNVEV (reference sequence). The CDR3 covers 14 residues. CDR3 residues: CVSSAGTESSPLHF. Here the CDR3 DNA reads TGTGTCAGCAGTGCTGGGACAGAATCTTCACCCCTCCACTTT.

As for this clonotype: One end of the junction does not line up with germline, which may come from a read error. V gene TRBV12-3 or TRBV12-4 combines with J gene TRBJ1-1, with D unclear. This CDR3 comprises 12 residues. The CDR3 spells CVSRSWNTEAFF. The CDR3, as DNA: TGTGTCAGCCGAAGTTGGAACACTGAAGCTTTCTTT.

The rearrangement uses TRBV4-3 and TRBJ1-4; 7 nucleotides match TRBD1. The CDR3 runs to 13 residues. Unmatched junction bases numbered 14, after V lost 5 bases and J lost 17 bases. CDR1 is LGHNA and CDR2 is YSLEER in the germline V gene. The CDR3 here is CASSARSGGETFF. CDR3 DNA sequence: TGCGCCAGCAGCGCAAGGTCAGGGGGGGAAACTTTTTTT.

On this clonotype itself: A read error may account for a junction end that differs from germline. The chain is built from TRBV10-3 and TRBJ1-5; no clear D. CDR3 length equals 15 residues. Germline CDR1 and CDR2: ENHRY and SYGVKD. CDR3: CAVSESADSNQPQHF. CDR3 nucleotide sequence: TGTGCCGTCAGTGAGTCGGCAGATAGCAATCAGCCCCAGCATTTT.

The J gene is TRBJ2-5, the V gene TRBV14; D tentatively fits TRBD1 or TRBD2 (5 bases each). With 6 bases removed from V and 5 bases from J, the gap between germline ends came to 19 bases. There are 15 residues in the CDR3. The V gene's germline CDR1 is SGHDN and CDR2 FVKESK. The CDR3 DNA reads TGTGCCAGCAGTCCCCGGGACCACAATCGGGAGACCCAGTACTTC. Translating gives CASSPRDHNRETQYF. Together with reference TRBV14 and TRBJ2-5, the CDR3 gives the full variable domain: EAGVTQFPSHSVIEKGQTVTLRCDPISGHDNLYWYRRVMGKEIKFLLHFVKESKQDESGMPNNRFLAERTGGTYSTLKVQPAELEDSGVYFCASSPRDHNRETQYFGPGTRLLVL.

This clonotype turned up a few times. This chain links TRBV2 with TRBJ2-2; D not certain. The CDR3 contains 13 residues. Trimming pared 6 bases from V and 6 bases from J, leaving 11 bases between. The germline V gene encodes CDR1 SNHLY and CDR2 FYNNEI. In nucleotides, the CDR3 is TGTGCCAGCAGAAATACGAAGGCCGGGGAGCTGTTTTTT. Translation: CASRNTKAGELFF.

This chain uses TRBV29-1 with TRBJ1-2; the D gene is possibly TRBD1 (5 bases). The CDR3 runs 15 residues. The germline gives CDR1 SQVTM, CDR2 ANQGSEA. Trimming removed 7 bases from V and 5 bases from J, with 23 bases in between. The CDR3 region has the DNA TGCAGCGCCTATGGCGGGGCAGATCAGATGTATGGCTACACCTTC. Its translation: CSAYGGADQMYGYTF.

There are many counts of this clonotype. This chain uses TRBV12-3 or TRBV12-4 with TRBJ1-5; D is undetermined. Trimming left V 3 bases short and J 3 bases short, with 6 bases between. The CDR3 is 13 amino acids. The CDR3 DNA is TGTGCCAGCAGTTTGGGGAACAATCAGCCCCAGCATTTT. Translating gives CASSLGNNQPQHF.

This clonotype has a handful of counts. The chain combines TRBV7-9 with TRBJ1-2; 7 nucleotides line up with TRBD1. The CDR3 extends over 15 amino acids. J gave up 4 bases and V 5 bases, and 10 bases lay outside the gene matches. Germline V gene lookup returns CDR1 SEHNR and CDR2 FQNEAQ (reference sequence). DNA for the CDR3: TGTGCCAGCAGCAAACCAGGGACAGCGGCCTATGGCTACACCTTC. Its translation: CASSKPGTAAYGYTF.

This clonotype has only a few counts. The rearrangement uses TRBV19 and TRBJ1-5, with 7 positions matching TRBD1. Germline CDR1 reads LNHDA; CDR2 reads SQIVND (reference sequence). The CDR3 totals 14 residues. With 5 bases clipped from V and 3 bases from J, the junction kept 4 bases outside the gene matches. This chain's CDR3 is CASSATGVNQPQHF. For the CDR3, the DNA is TGTGCCAGTAGTGCCACAGGGGTCAATCAGCCCCAGCATTTT.